What follows are 19 T cell receptor beta chains derived from one specimen sequenced in a study of beta chain features in type 1 diabetes. Expressed TCRB transcripts were sequenced, since all the RNA that had been isolated was reverse transcribed. Produced via immunoSEQ multiplex PCR; TCRdb's table is partial and in-frame only. The profile covers around 250,000 clones, with 27% appearing a single time and 3% to 4% taken by the ten largest. The sequencing input was central memory CD4+ T cells from blood. The receptors derive from a man aged 25 to 40 in good health.

V usage is TRBV29-1 and J usage is TRBJ1-6; D unresolved. From germline, CDR1 is SQVTM and CDR2 ANQGSEA. There are 10 residues in the CDR3. Here the CDR3 reads CIPNRRVLHF. The CDR3 DNA is TGCATCCCGAATCGGCGTGTCCTCCACTTT.

This clone was seen a handful of times. V is TRBV19 and J is TRBJ1-1, with D tentatively TRBD1 (5 bases). From germline, CDR1 is LNHDA and CDR2 SQIVND (reference sequence). V dropped 3 bases and J dropped 4 bases, with 12 bases sitting between them. This CDR3 has 14 amino acids. The CDR3 DNA reads TGTGCCAGTAGTATCAGGGAAAGGATCACTGAAGCTTTCTTT. Protein product: CASSIRERITEAFF.

The J gene is TRBJ2-1, the V gene TRBV7-2; perhaps TRBD2 as D (5 bases). Germline values: CDR1 SGHTA, CDR2 FQGNSA. The CDR3 sequence is 15 residues long. Trimming pared 5 bases from V and 7 bases from J, leaving 18 bases between. The CDR3 DNA reads TGTGCCAGCAGCCAAGATTCTTTAGCGACAAATGAGCAGTTCTTC. This gives the protein CASSQDSLATNEQFF.

Of note for this clone: The sample contains more than one DNA sequence encoding this CDR3. The chain links TRBV19 to TRBJ2-5; D is unresolved. V was pared by 4 bases and J by 2 bases, with 11 bases between. Looked up from germline, CDR1 is LNHDA and CDR2 is SQIVND (reference sequence). The CDR3 extends over 14 amino acids. The CDR3 DNA reads as TGTGCCAGTAGTACCTCAGGTGTACAAGAGACCCAGTACTTC. Its translation: CASSTSGVQETQYF.

The rearrangement joins TRBV4-2 to TRBJ2-7; 9 positions agree with TRBD1. CDR1 LGHNA and CDR2 YNFKEQ come from the germline V gene. This CDR3 region has 15 residues. V dropped 0 bases and J dropped 7; count of bases not matched to a gene: 7. Here the CDR3 reads CASSQDGRDREEQYF. As DNA, the CDR3 is TGTGCCAGCAGCCAAGATGGGCGGGACAGGGAGGAGCAGTACTTC.

The gene calls are TRBV11-2 and TRBJ2-1, with D tentatively TRBD2 (5 bases). The CDR3 has 14 residues. Germline V CDR1 and CDR2: SGHAT, FQNNGV. The V gene lost 5 bases and the J gene lost 4 bases, with 12 bases spanning the gap. CDR3 region: CASSPPRDYNEQFF. The CDR3 nucleotides read TGTGCCAGCAGCCCCCCACGGGATTACAATGAGCAGTTCTTC.

V is TRBV11-3 and J is TRBJ2-3, with no clear D. Trimming cost V 3 bases and J 1 base, with 8 bases left between them. The CDR3 spans 14 residues. CDR1 SGHNT and CDR2 YENEEA come from the germline V gene. CDR3 sequence (DNA): TGTGCCAGCAGCTTTGGCAGCGGCACAGATACGCAGTATTTT. Protein: CASSFGSGTDTQYF.

The V call is TRBV7-8, the J call TRBJ2-5; TRBD2 agrees at 9 bases. The trim removed 3 bases at V and 1 base at J, leaving 3 bases unmatched. This CDR3 is 15 amino acids long. Germline CDR1 SGHVS, CDR2 FQNEAQ. The CDR3 sequence is CASSLSGRPQETQYF. The CDR3 nucleotides read TGTGCCAGCAGCTTGAGCGGGAGGCCCCAAGAGACCCAGTACTTC.

For this clone: Other DNA sequences in this sample translate to the same CDR3. This sequence joins TRBV6-6 and TRBJ2-3; D unclear. The CDR3 length is 11 residues. Germline loops: CDR1 MNHNY, CDR2 SVGAGI (reference sequence). V was shortened by 6 bases and J by 3 bases, with 4 bases between the two germline ends. CDR3 amino acids: CASRATDTQYF. CDR3 DNA sequence: TGTGCCAGCAGGGCGACAGATACGCAGTATTTT.

This clone was seen only a few times. A far larger clone is a single base away, which makes a read error likely. The same CDR3 can be traced to other DNA sequences in this sample. The rearrangement uses TRBV14 and TRBJ2-1; D might be TRBD2 (6 bases). CDR3 length: 16 amino acids. Germline-derived CDR1 and CDR2 are SGHDN and FVKESK. Between the trimmed V and J ends, which lost 8 bases and 7 bases, there was a span of 24 bases. The CDR3 nucleotides read TGTGCCAGCCGTCGAGCGATGGGCCGGGCGGGGAATGAGCAGTTCTTC. Translated, it gives CASRRAMGRAGNEQFF. The variable domain in full, completed from reference TRBV14 and TRBJ2-1, reads EAGVTQFPSHSVIEKGQTVTLRCDPISGHDNLYWYRRVMGKEIKFLLHFVKESKQDESGMPNNRFLAERTGGTYSTLKVQPAELEDSGVYFCASRRAMGRAGNEQFFGPGTRLTVL.

This chain joins TRBV4-1 and TRBJ1-2; no clear D gene. V lost 0 bases to trimming and J lost 0 bases, with 11 bases between them. In germline, CDR1 is MGHRA, CDR2 YSYEKL. CDR3 length: 16 residues. DNA of the CDR3: TGCGCCAGCAGCCAAGATTATGACGGAGCTAACTATGGCTACACCTTC. Encoded protein: CASSQDYDGANYGYTF.

This clone appeared a few times. V is TRBV7-9 and J is TRBJ1-1; TRBD1 agrees at 9 bases. In germline, CDR1 is SEHNR, CDR2 FQNEAQ (reference sequence). This CDR3 contains 12 residues. Trimming cost V 5 bases and J 11 bases; bases outside gene matches: 6. CDR3 DNA sequence: TGTGCCAGCAGCCTACCTGGGACAGGGGCTTTCTTT. Translated: CASSLPGTGAFF.

This clone has just one count. The V and J genes are TRBV4-3 and TRBJ2-5; TRBD2 matches at 9 bases. The CDR3 length is 15 residues. Germline V lookup: CDR1 LGHNA, CDR2 YSLEER. The V segment lost 6 bases and the J segment 5 bases; nucleotides outside the gene matches: 10. The CDR3 reads CASSYNLAGEETQYF. CDR3 bases: TGCGCCAGCAGTTACAACTTAGCGGGAGAGGAGACCCAGTACTTC.

There are a few counts of this clone. CDR3 residues: CASSLGAGNSDTQYF. The CDR3 DNA reads as TGTGCCAGCAGCTTAGGAGCGGGGAACTCAGATACGCAGTATTTT. The V and J genes are TRBV7-2 and TRBJ2-3; TRBD2 aligns across 7 bases. V was clipped by 1 base and J by 4 bases; unmatched bases: 5. CDR3 length equals 15 residues. Germline V gene lookup returns CDR1 SGHTA and CDR2 FQGNSA.

This clone was observed a few times. The chain joins TRBV11-3 to TRBJ2-1; a weak D match, TRBD2 (5 bases). V lost 5 bases and J 10 bases, leaving 18 bases between the germline ends. Looked up from germline, CDR1 is SGHNT and CDR2 is YENEEA. The CDR3 has 14 amino acids. CDR3 loop: CASSLDLKGGEQFF. In DNA form, the CDR3 reads TGTGCCAGCAGCCTCGATCTCAAGGGCGGGGAGCAGTTCTTC.

This clone was seen more than once but under ten times. The CDR3 sequence is CASSPRAGSYEQYF. The CDR3 region has the DNA TGTGCCAGCAGCCCCAGAGCAGGCTCCTACGAGCAGTACTTC. The chain recombines TRBV5-4 with TRBJ2-7; no clear D. V was trimmed by 4 bases and J by 0 bases, leaving 11 bases between them. CDR1 and CDR2 (germline): SGHNT, YYREEE (reference sequence). The CDR3 extends over 14 amino acids.

The chain recombines TRBV4-1 with TRBJ1-1; D not resolved. Trimming pared 0 bases from V and 0 bases from J, leaving 8 bases between. CDR1 and CDR2 (germline): MGHRA, YSYEKL. The CDR3 is 15 amino acids. The CDR3 protein is CASSQEWRMNTEAFF. The CDR3 bases are TGCGCCAGCAGCCAAGAGTGGAGAATGAACACTGAAGCTTTCTTT.

This clone was seen only once. This sequence joins TRBV19 and TRBJ2-5, with D uncertain. The V end lost 5 bases, the J end lost 4 bases, and 5 bases lay between the germline ends. The CDR3 loop spans 11 amino acids. Per the germline V gene, CDR1 is LNHDA and CDR2 is SQIVND (reference sequence). This chain's CDR3 is CASSEGETQYF. The DNA for the CDR3 is TGTGCCAGTAGTGAAGGAGAGACCCAGTACTTC.

The chain has TRBV30 and TRBJ1-6; D remains ambiguous. Germline V CDR1 and CDR2: GTSNPN, SVGIG (reference sequence). The CDR3 is 14 residues long. Trimming shortened V by 0 bases and J by 8 bases, and 11 bases separated the two germline ends. In DNA, the CDR3 is TGTGCCTGGAGTGTAACGGTCGTCGATTCACCCCTCCACTTT. As protein: CAWSVTVVDSPLHF.